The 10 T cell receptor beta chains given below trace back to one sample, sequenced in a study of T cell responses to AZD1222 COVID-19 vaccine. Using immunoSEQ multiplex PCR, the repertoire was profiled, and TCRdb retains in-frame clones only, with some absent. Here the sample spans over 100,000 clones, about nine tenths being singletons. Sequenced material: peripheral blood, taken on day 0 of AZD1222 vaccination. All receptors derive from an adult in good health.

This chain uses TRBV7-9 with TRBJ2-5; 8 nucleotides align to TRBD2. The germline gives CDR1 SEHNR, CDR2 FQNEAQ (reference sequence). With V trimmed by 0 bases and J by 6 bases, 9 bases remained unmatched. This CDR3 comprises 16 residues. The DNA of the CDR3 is TGTGCCAGCAGCTTAGCCCTTCCAGCGGGAGCACAGACCCAGTACTTC. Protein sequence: CASSLALPAGAQTQYF.

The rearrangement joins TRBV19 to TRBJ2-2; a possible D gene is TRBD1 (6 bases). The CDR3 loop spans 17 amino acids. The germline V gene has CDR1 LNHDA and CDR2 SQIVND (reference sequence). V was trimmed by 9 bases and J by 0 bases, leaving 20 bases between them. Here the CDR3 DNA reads TGTGCCAGCCTTGGGTGGACAGCCGGAACGAACACCGGGGAGCTGTTTTTT. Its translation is CASLGWTAGTNTGELFF.

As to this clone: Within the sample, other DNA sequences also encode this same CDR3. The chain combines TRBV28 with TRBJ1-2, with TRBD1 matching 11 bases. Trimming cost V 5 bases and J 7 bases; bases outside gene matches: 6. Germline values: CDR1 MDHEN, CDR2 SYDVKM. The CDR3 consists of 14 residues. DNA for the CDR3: TGTGCCAGCAGTCTAGGACAGGGGGCTGGTGGCTACACCTTC. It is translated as CASSLGQGAGGYTF.

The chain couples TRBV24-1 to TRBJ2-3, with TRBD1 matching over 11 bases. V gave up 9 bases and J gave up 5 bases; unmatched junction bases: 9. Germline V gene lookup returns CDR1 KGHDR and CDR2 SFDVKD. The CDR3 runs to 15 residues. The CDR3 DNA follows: TGTGCCACCTCTCTGGACAGGGGGCATGGAGATACGCAGTATTTT. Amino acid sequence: CATSLDRGHGDTQYF.

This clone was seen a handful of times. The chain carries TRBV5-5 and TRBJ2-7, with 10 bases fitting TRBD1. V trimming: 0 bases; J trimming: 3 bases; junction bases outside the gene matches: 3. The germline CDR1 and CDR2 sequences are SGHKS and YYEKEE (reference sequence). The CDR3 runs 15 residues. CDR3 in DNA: TGTGCCAGCAGCTTGGCCGGACAGGGGGTCTACGAGCAGTACTTC. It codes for CASSLAGQGVYEQYF.

The DNA for the CDR3 is TGTGCCAGCAGTGGAGGCTCTGGAAACACCATATATTTT. Its translation: CASSGGSGNTIYF. The genes are TRBV7-2 and TRBJ1-3; D unresolved. Per germline, CDR1 SGHTA and CDR2 FQGNSA. The V and J ends lost 6 bases and 0 bases respectively, with 6 bases between them. The CDR3 covers 13 residues.

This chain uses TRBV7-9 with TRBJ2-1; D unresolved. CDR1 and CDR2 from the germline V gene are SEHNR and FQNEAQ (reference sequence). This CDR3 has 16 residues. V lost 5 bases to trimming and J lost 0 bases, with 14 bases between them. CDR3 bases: TGTGCCAGCAGCACGCGTACTTTCAGCTCCTACAATGAGCAGTTCTTC. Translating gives CASSTRTFSSYNEQFF.

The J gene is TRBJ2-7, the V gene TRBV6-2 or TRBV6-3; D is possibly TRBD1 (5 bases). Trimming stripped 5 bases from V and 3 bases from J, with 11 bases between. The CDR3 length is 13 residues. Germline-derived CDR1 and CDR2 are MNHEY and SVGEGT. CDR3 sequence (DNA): TGTGCCAGCAGTCAAGGACAAAACTACGAGCAGTACTTC. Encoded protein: CASSQGQNYEQYF.

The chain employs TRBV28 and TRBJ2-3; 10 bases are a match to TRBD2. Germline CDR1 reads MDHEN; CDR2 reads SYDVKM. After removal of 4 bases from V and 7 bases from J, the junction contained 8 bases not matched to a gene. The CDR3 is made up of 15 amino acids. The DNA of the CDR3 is TGTGCCAGCAGTTCACTAGCGGGGTCTCCTCATACGCAGTATTTT. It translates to CASSSLAGSPHTQYF.

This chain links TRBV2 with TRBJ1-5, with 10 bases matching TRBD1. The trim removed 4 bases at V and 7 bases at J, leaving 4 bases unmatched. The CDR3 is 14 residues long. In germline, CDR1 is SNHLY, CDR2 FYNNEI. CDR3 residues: CASSGQGARQPQHF. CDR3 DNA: TGTGCCAGCAGTGGACAGGGGGCGAGGCAGCCCCAGCATTTT.